Included here is one TCR beta chain sequence, with context. The CDR3 is made up of 13 amino acids. The V gene lost 4 bases and the J gene lost 4 bases, with 8 bases spanning the gap. Germline values: CDR1 MDHEN, CDR2 SYDVKM. Sequenced by immunoSEQ multiplex PCR; TCRdb stores in-frame clones only, minus some. The sample shows 700,000 or so clones, approximately 85% of them seen only once. The entry originates in a study of shared T cell receptors in the human thymus. The sample was also linked to a second study, of human thymus T cells. That publication notes: The study used thymus tissue resected during corrective heart surgery. Both thymic and peripheral blood repertoires showed apparently biased V and J usage. Thymic TCR repertoires of unrelated people reportedly overlapped highly.

J is TRBJ2-1 and V is TRBV28, with TRBD1 as a possible D gene (5 bases). Input material: thymocytes. The sequence was collected from a girl under three years old with a congenital heart defect. The CDR3 nucleotides are TGTGCCAGCAGTTCCGGACATTACAATGAGCAGTTCTTC. This gives the protein CASSSGHYNEQFF.